The source of this TCR beta chain is a study of OX40 agonist ivuxolimab in advanced cancers. Across the whole study: With ivuxolimab, an agonistic anti-OX40 (CD134) antibody, patients were treated. Three patients showed partial responses: one hepatocellular carcinoma and two cutaneous melanoma cases. Study-wide results and limits: Within 6 weeks, CD4+ and CD8+ blood T cells expanded clonally at 0.1 to 3.0 mg/kg. Expanded clones were, on average, more numerous in CD8+ T cells than in CD4+.

Using immunoSEQ multiplex PCR, the repertoire was profiled, and TCRdb retains in-frame clones only, with some absent. The profile shows about 77,000 clones, approximately 82% of them singletons. There are 16 residues in the CDR3. V was cut by 0 bases and J by 5 bases, with 14 bases left in between. Germline CDR1 and CDR2: LGHNT and FRNRAP. As to this clone: Its matching antigen is unknown.

The J gene is TRBJ1-5, the V gene TRBV12-5, with D hard to call. This sample comprised CD4+ or CD8+ T cells sorted from blood, obtained in a trial of the OX40 agonist ivuxolimab. The clonotype originates from an adult with an advanced solid tumor such as melanoma, head and neck, liver or kidney cancer. The CDR3 sequence is CASGLVGGLFDQPQHF. The CDR3 coding sequence is TGTGCTAGTGGTTTGGTAGGCGGACTGTTCGATCAGCCCCAGCATTTT.